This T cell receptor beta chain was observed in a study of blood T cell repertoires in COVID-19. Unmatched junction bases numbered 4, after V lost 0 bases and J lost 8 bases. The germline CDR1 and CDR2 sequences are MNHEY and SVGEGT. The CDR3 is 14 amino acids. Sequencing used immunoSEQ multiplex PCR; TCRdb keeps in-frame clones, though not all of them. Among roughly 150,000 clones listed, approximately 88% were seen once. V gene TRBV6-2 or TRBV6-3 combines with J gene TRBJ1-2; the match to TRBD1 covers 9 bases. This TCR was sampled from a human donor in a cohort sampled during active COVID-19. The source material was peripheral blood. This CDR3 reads CASSYSDRGEGYTF. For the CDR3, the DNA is TGTGCCAGCAGTTACTCGGACAGGGGTGAAGGCTACACCTTC.